One sample yielded the 14 T cell receptor beta chains listed below, sequenced in a study of T cell changes during pregnancy in multiple sclerosis. Some clones are missing from TCRdb's copy, which holds only in-frame ones; the method was immunoSEQ multiplex PCR. The data hold some 44,000 clones, with around nine tenths observed a single time. This material consisted of CD4+ T cells from peripheral blood mononuclear cells, taken after pregnancy. These receptors were collected from a female donor with multiple sclerosis, enrolled in a pregnancy study.

The chain joins TRBV2 to TRBJ2-1; TRBD1 might be the D (5 bases). CDR1 SNHLY and CDR2 FYNNEI come from the germline V gene. The CDR3 extends over 13 amino acids. V was pared by 0 bases and J by 8 bases, with 8 bases between. The DNA for the CDR3 is TGTGCCAGCAGTGAAGCGGTGGGGCATGAGCAGTTCTTC. Its protein is CASSEAVGHEQFF.

J is TRBJ2-1 and V is TRBV7-3; 13 positions agree with TRBD2. V dropped 5 bases and J dropped 6; count of bases not matched to a gene: 4. CDR3 length: 15 amino acids. Germline CDR1 SGHTA, CDR2 FQGTGA. The CDR3 DNA is TGTGCCAGCAGCCAAACTAGCGGGGGGGGCAATGAGCAGTTCTTC. Its protein product is CASSQTSGGGNEQFF.

This chain joins TRBV5-1 and TRBJ2-2; 7 nucleotides align to TRBD1. Trimming removed 4 bases from V and 5 bases from J; junction bases left unmatched: 5. The germline V gene has CDR1 SGHRS and CDR2 YFSETQ. This CDR3 is built from 14 residues. CDR3 sequence (DNA): TGCGCCAGCAGCCCGACAGGGCAAACCGGGGAGCTGTTTTTT. Its protein product is CASSPTGQTGELFF.

This clone was seen ten or more times. This chain joins TRBV5-4 and TRBJ1-2; D is unresolved. Germline CDR1 reads SGHNT; CDR2 reads YYREEE (reference sequence). There are 15 residues in the CDR3. V was trimmed by 1 base and J by 1 base, leaving 11 bases between them. The chain's CDR3 is CASSLTGILNYGYTF. CDR3 bases: TGTGCCAGCAGCTTGACCGGGATTCTTAACTATGGCTACACCTTC.

This chain links TRBV28 with TRBJ1-2; tentatively, D is TRBD1 (6 bases). Germline V lookup: CDR1 MDHEN, CDR2 SYDVKM. This CDR3 spans 14 amino acids. V was pared by 8 bases and J by 8 bases, with 21 bases between. The chain's CDR3 is CASRSRGGGRGYTF. As DNA, the CDR3 is TGTGCCAGCCGCTCGAGGGGGGGCGGGAGGGGCTACACCTTC.

In its sample, this clone was seen once. V is TRBV9 and J is TRBJ2-3, with D perhaps TRBD1 (5 bases). Trimming stripped 4 bases from V and 6 bases from J, with 15 bases between. Germline V CDR1 and CDR2: SGDLS, YYNGEE. This CDR3 spans 14 amino acids. The CDR3: CASSPRQPHDTQYF. CDR3 nucleotides: TGTGCCAGCAGCCCAAGACAGCCCCACGATACGCAGTATTTT.

This clone was detected once. The chain joins TRBV27 to TRBJ2-3; 10 nucleotides match TRBD1. Germline V gene data show CDR1 as MNHEY and CDR2 as SMNVEV (reference sequence). The V gene end was trimmed by 4 bases and the J gene end by 3 bases; junction bases not matched to a gene: 13. This CDR3 is 18 amino acids long. CDR3: CASSWGTDRGRVTDTQYF. The CDR3 DNA is TGTGCCAGCAGTTGGGGGACCGACAGGGGGCGAGTTACAGATACGCAGTATTTT.

The chain combines TRBV4-1 with TRBJ2-3, with no clear D. This CDR3 has 14 amino acids. The germline V and J ends were trimmed by 0 bases and 3 bases, with 7 bases remaining between them. Germline-derived CDR1 and CDR2 are MGHRA and YSYEKL. CDR3 DNA: TGCGCCAGCAGCCAAGAGCTGAGGACAGATACGCAGTATTTT. Residues: CASSQELRTDTQYF.

The chain employs TRBV29-1 and TRBJ2-1; D unresolved. This CDR3 has 12 amino acids. Germline V gives CDR1 SQVTM, CDR2 ANQGSEA. Between the trimmed V and J ends, which lost 4 bases and 3 bases, there was a span of 7 bases. The chain's CDR3 is CSVGLGYNEQFF. DNA of the CDR3: TGCAGCGTTGGGCTAGGCTACAATGAGCAGTTCTTC.

This rearrangement joins TRBV2 to TRBJ1-1; possible D gene TRBD1, 5 bases. Germline V gene lookup returns CDR1 SNHLY and CDR2 FYNNEI. The CDR3 totals 15 residues. V lost 6 bases, J lost 2 bases, and 16 bases lay in between. The CDR3 nucleotides read TGTGCCAGCAGCCCCAGTCGGGGGGGTAACACTGAAGCTTTCTTT. Residues: CASSPSRGGNTEAFF.

The chain couples TRBV5-1 to TRBJ1-5; possible D gene TRBD1, 5 bases. The CDR3 loop spans 16 amino acids. The ends were cut back, 0 bases at V and 6 bases at J, with 16 bases in the middle. The germline gives CDR1 SGHRS, CDR2 YFSETQ. CDR3 protein: CASSLGVQGSGQPQHF. The CDR3 coding sequence is TGCGCCAGCAGCTTGGGAGTTCAGGGTTCGGGTCAGCCCCAGCATTTT.

V and J are TRBV5-6 and TRBJ2-1; 8 bases map to TRBD1. Germline CDR1 reads SGHDT; CDR2 reads YYEEEE. The CDR3 runs 15 residues. V was pared by 4 bases and J by 3 bases, with 6 bases of the junction left unmatched. As DNA, the CDR3 is TGTGCCAGCAGCATGGGACAGGATCGCTACAATGAGCAGTTCTTC. It is translated as CASSMGQDRYNEQFF. Based on the CDR3 plus reference TRBV5-6 and TRBJ2-1, the full variable domain is DAGVTQSPTHLIKTRGQQVTLRCSPKSGHDTVSWYQQALGQGPQFIFQYYEEEERQRGNFPDRFSGHQFPNYSSELNVNALLLGDSALYLCASSMGQDRYNEQFFGPGTRLTVL.

The chain combines TRBV19 with TRBJ1-5; a possible D gene is TRBD1 (5 bases). The CDR3 spans 14 residues. Germline values: CDR1 LNHDA, CDR2 SQIVND (reference sequence). With 5 bases removed from V and 1 base from J, the gap between germline ends came to 9 bases. In nucleotides, the CDR3 is TGTGCCAGTAGTCAGGGTGCGAGCAATCAGCCCCAGCATTTT. It encodes CASSQGASNQPQHF.

The gene calls are TRBV29-1 and TRBJ1-2; the D is unclear. CDR1 is SQVTM and CDR2 is ANQGSEA in the germline V gene. The V end was cut by 4 bases, the J end by 4 bases, with 10 bases between. This CDR3 spans 12 amino acids. The DNA for the CDR3 is TGCAGCGTTGTCACGAGTCTCTATGGCTACACCTTC. This gives the protein CSVVTSLYGYTF.